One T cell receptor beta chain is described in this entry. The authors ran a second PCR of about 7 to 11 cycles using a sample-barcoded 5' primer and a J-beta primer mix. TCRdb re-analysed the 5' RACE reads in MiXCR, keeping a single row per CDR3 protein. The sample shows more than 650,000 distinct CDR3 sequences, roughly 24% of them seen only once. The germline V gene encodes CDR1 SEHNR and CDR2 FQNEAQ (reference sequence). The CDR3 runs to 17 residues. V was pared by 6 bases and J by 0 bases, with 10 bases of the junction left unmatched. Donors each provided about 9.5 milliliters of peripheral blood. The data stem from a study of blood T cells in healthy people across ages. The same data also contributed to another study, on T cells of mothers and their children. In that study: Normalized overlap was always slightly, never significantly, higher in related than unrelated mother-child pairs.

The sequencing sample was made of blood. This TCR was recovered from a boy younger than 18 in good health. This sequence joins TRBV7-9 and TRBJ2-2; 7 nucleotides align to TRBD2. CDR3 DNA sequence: TGTGCCAGCAGACGAAATAAACTAGCGCCGAACACCGGGGAGCTGTTTTTT. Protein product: CASRRNKLAPNTGELFF.